The T cell receptor beta chain under discussion was sequenced for a study of OX40 agonist ivuxolimab in advanced cancers. Study-wide background: Males comprised roughly four fifths of the group, whose mean age was approximately 60 years (range about 20 to 90). Checkpoint inhibitors had been given previously to 40% of patients. Whole-study results and caveats: The authors did not determine the antigen specificity of the expanded peripheral T cells.

Sequenced by immunoSEQ multiplex PCR; TCRdb stores in-frame clones only, minus some. The top ten hold around 1% of the sample, which has more than 65,000 clones, less than 90% seen once. Samples were taken at baseline and on day 1 of cycles 4 and 7. Worth noting for this clone: The antigen is unknown.

This clonotype was sampled from an adult with an advanced solid tumor such as melanoma, head and neck, liver or kidney cancer. Sequenced here: CD4+ or CD8+ T cells sorted from blood, sampled in a trial of the OX40 agonist ivuxolimab.

DNA of the CDR3: TGTGCCAGCAGCCCCCTATTTTCCGGGACAGGGGGAACTGAAGCTTTCTTT. Protein: CASSPLFSGTGGTEAFF. The J gene is TRBJ1-1, the V gene TRBV5-5, with TRBD1 identical over 11 bases. CDR1 and CDR2 from the germline V gene are SGHKS and YYEKEE (reference sequence). Trimming took 4 bases from V and 5 from J; bases not matched to a gene: 13. The CDR3 is 17 residues long.